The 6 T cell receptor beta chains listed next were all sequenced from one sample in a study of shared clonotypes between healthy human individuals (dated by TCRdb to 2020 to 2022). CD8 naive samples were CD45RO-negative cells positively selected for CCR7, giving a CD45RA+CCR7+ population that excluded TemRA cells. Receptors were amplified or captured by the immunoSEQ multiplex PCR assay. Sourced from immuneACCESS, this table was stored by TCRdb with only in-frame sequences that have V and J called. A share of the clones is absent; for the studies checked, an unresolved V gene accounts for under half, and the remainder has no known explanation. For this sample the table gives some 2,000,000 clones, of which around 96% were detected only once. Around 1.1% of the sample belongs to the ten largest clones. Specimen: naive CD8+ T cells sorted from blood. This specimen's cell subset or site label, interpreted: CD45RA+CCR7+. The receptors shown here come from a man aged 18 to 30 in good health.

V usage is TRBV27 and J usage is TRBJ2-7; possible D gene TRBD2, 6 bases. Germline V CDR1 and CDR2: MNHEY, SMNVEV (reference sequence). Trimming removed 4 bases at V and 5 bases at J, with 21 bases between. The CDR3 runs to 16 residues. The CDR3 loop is CASSSSGDGVSDEQYF. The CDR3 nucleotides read TGTGCCAGCAGTTCGTCGGGGGATGGGGTATCTGACGAGCAGTACTTC.

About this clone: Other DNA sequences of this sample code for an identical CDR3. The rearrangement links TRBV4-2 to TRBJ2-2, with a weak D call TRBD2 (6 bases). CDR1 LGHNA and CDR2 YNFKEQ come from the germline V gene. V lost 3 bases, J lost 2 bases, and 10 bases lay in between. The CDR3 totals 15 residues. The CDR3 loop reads CASSHGTPNTGELFF. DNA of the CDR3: TGTGCCAGCAGCCATGGGACTCCCAACACCGGGGAGCTGTTTTTT.

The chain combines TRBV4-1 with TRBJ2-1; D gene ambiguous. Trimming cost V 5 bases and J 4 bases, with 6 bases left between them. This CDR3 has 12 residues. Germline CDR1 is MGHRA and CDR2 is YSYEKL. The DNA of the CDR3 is TGCGCCAGCAGCGACGGTTACAATGAGCAGTTCTTC. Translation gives CASSDGYNEQFF.

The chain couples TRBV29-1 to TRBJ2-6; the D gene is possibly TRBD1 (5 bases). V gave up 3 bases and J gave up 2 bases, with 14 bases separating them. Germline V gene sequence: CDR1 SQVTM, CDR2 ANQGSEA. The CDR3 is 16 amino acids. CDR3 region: CSVEGQSRTGANVLTF. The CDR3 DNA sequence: TGCAGCGTTGAGGGGCAGTCTAGGACTGGGGCCAACGTCCTGACTTTC.

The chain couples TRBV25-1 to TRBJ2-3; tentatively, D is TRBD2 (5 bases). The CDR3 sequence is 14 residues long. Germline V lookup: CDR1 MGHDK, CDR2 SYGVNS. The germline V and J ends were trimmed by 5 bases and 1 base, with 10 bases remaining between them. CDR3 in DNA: TGTGCCAGCAGTATTACCGGGGGCACAGATACGCAGTATTTT. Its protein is CASSITGGTDTQYF.

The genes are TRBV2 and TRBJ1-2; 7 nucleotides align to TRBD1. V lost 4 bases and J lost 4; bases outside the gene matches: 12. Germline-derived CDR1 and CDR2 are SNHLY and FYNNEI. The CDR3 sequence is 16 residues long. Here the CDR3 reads CASSVSRQGEVYGYTF. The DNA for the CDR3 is TGTGCCAGCAGTGTTTCTCGACAGGGTGAGGTCTATGGCTACACCTTC.